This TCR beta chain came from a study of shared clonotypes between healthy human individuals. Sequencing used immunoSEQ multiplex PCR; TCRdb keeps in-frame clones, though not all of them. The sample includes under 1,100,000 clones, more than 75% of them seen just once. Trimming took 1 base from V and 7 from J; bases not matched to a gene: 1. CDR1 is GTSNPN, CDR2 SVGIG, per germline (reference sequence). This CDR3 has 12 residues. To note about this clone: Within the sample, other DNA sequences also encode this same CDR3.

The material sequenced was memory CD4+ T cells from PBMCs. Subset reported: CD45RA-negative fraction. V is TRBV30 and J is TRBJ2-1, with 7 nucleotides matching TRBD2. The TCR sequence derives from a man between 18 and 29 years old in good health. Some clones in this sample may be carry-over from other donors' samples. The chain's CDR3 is CAWSDGGNEQFF. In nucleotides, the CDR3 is TGTGCCTGGAGTGACGGGGGGAATGAGCAGTTCTTC.